Below are 24 T cell receptor beta chains sequenced from a single sample in a study of T cells in localized non-small cell lung cancer. Some clones are missing from TCRdb's copy, which holds only in-frame ones; the method was immunoSEQ multiplex PCR. There are 20,000 to 25,000 clones in the sample; 85% to 90% occur only once, and about 1.1% lies in the top ten. This sample comprised peripheral blood, obtained before any cancer treatment. These receptor sequences come from a woman aged 35 to 70 with stage I lung adenocarcinoma.

V is TRBV15 and J is TRBJ2-7, with D possibly being TRBD1 or TRBD2 (5 bases each). The V and J ends lost 0 bases and 12 bases respectively, with 18 bases between them. Germline V gene sequence: CDR1 LNHNV, CDR2 YYDKDF (reference sequence). CDR3 length equals 14 residues. This CDR3 is CATSRDMSRGERYF. The CDR3 DNA sequence: TGTGCCACCAGCAGAGATATGTCTAGGGGAGAGAGGTACTTC.

This clone is judged medium-sized. The chain recombines TRBV7-9 with TRBJ1-6; 8 nucleotides align to TRBD1. The germline V gene has CDR1 SEHNR and CDR2 FQNEAQ (reference sequence). The CDR3 extends over 15 amino acids. The V segment lost 1 base and the J segment 9 bases; nucleotides outside the gene matches: 5. The CDR3 protein is CASSLGQGIRSPLHF. In DNA, the CDR3 is TGTGCCAGCAGCTTAGGACAGGGGATTCGTTCACCCCTCCACTTT.

The chain employs TRBV7-2 and TRBJ1-1; D possibly corresponds to TRBD1 (6 bases). Trimming removed 8 bases at V and 2 bases at J, with 18 bases between. The CDR3 runs 15 residues. Germline-derived CDR1 and CDR2 are SGHTA and FQGNSA. CDR3 loop: CASAVTGSANTEAFF. DNA of the CDR3: TGTGCCAGCGCAGTTACAGGGTCAGCTAACACTGAAGCTTTCTTT.

The chain uses TRBV9 and TRBJ2-2, with D perhaps matching TRBD1 (6 bases). Per germline, CDR1 SGDLS and CDR2 YYNGEE. The CDR3 runs to 19 residues. Between the trimmed V and J ends, which lost 4 bases and 3 bases, there was a span of 25 bases. The CDR3, as DNA: TGTGCCAGCAGCCCCCGCCCCATCACCAGGGGCCAATACACCGGGGAGCTGTTTTTT. The encoded protein is CASSPRPITRGQYTGELFF.

This clone was seen only once. V is TRBV15 and J is TRBJ1-4, with D hard to call. The CDR3 extends over 16 amino acids. Per germline, CDR1 LNHNV and CDR2 YYDKDF (reference sequence). V was trimmed by 3 bases and J by 0 bases, leaving 11 bases between them. The CDR3 nucleotides read TGTGCCACCAGCAGGTTAAAAGCAGCAACTAATGAAAAACTGTTTTTT. Encoded protein: CATSRLKAATNEKLFF.

The rearrangement links TRBV9 to TRBJ2-7; 7 bases agree with TRBD1. The trim removed 3 bases at V and 3 bases at J, leaving 3 bases unmatched. Germline V gives CDR1 SGDLS, CDR2 YYNGEE. The CDR3 has 13 amino acids. CDR3 bases: TGTGCCAGCAGCGGGACAGGCGACTACGAGCAGTACTTC. Amino acid sequence: CASSGTGDYEQYF.

The chain uses TRBV13 and TRBJ2-2; TRBD1 matches 9 bases. The ends lost 5 bases at V and 4 bases at J; junction bases unmatched: 5. The CDR3 contains 15 residues. Germline V CDR1 and CDR2: PRHDT, FYEKMQ (reference sequence). CDR3: CASSAGQGTTGELFF. CDR3 DNA: TGTGCCAGCAGCGCCGGACAGGGGACCACCGGGGAGCTGTTTTTT.

This chain's CDR3 is CASSNSGRAGNEQFF. The CDR3, as DNA: TGTGCCAGCAGCAACTCCGGGCGGGCCGGAAATGAGCAGTTCTTC. The V gene is TRBV7-6, the J gene TRBJ2-1, with a tentative D call TRBD2 (5 bases). CDR1 SGHVS and CDR2 FNYEAQ come from the germline V gene. The CDR3 extends over 15 amino acids. V lost 5 bases and J lost 7, with 18 bases in between.

As for this clone: Lacking the conserved final phenylalanine or tryptophan, this CDR3 likely reflects a read error. The limits of the CDR3 on the DNA are not certain, so only TCRdb's listed CDR3 is given. CDR3 in amino acids: CASSEAPGFRDWI. V is TRBV6-1 and J is TRBJ2-7; the table's D call TRBD1 went unverified against the DNA. The CDR3 spans 13 residues, counting both ends. CDR1 is MNHNS and CDR2 is SASEGT in the germline V gene.

The chain links TRBV7-8 to TRBJ1-3; the D is unclear. Germline V gene sequence: CDR1 SGHVS, CDR2 FQNEAQ. The length of the CDR3 is 14 residues. Trimming removed 6 bases from V and 0 bases from J, with 9 bases in between. The CDR3 DNA sequence: TGTGCCAGCAGACCTCTAGCCTCTGGAAACACCATATATTTT. Translated, it gives CASRPLASGNTIYF. Together with reference TRBV7-8 and TRBJ1-3, the CDR3 gives the full variable domain: GAGVSQSPRYKVAKRGQDVALRCDPISGHVSLFWYQQALGQGPEFLTYFQNEAQLDKSGLPSDRFFAERPEGSVSTLKIQRTQQEDSAVYLCASRPLASGNTIYFGEGSWLTVV.

This chain links TRBV9 with TRBJ1-1; 7 bases are shared with TRBD1. The CDR3 length is 15 residues. Germline lookup yields CDR1 SGDLS and CDR2 YYNGEE. After removal of 0 bases from V and 11 bases from J, the junction contained 13 bases not matched to a gene. DNA of the CDR3: TGTGCCAGCAGCGTAGGGCCCCAGGCAGGGGGTTTTGCTTTCTTT. It codes for CASSVGPQAGGFAFF.

The rearrangement links TRBV21-1 to TRBJ1-6. TRBV21-1 is an annotated pseudogene. The CDR3 length is 11 residues. The CDR3 nucleotides read TGTGCCAGCAGCAAAGTCTCACCCCTCCACTTT. It translates to CASSKVSPLHF.

This chain links TRBV30 with TRBJ1-6; possible D gene TRBD1, 5 bases. Germline V gives CDR1 GTSNPN, CDR2 SVGIG (reference sequence). This CDR3 is 13 amino acids long. Between the trimmed V and J ends, which lost 3 bases and 7 bases, there was a span of 10 bases. The CDR3 sequence is CAWRGPGNSPLHF. DNA for the CDR3: TGTGCCTGGAGGGGGCCGGGGAATTCACCCCTCCACTTT. The full variable domain, completed using reference TRBV30 and TRBJ1-6, is SQTIHQWPATLVQPVGSPLSLECTVEGTSNPNLYWYRQAAGRGLQLLFYSVGIGQISSEVPQNLSASRPQDRQFILSSKKLLLSDSGFYLCAWRGPGNSPLHFGNGTRLTVT.

In its sample, this clone ranks as medium-sized (0.01 to 0.1%). This rearrangement joins TRBV7-9 to TRBJ1-2; perhaps TRBD1 as D (5 bases). The ends were cut back, 5 bases at V and 2 bases at J, with 15 bases in the middle. The CDR3 spans 15 residues. Germline V gene data show CDR1 as SEHNR and CDR2 as FQNEAQ (reference sequence). CDR3 sequence: CASSPPGGENYGYTF. CDR3 sequence (DNA): TGTGCCAGCAGCCCTCCCGGGGGGGAGAACTATGGCTACACCTTC.

The chain couples TRBV7-2 to TRBJ1-6; no clear D. The CDR3 runs to 14 residues. Germline V gene lookup returns CDR1 SGHTA and CDR2 FQGNSA. V lost 2 bases to trimming and J lost 7 bases, with 9 bases between them. The DNA for the CDR3 is TGTGCCAGCAGCTTATTGGGTAACAATTCACCCCTCCACTTT. Translating it yields CASSLLGNNSPLHF.

The V gene is TRBV11-3, the J gene TRBJ1-1; D is perhaps TRBD1 (6 bases). The germline V gene has CDR1 SGHNT and CDR2 YENEEA. V shed 5 bases and J shed 3 bases, with 10 bases lying between them. The CDR3 is 13 amino acids. The CDR3 sequence: CASSNNRDTEAFF. CDR3 sequence (DNA): TGTGCCAGCAGCAACAACAGGGACACTGAAGCTTTCTTT.

This chain uses TRBV4-3 with TRBJ2-5; D is uncertain. V was pared by 4 bases and J by 5 bases, with 11 bases between. The CDR3 runs to 13 residues. Per the germline V gene, CDR1 is LGHNA and CDR2 is YSLEER. CDR3 loop: CASSPSPGETQYF. In DNA, the CDR3 is TGCGCCAGCAGCCCCTCCCCTGGCGAGACCCAGTACTTC.

This chain uses TRBV19 with TRBJ1-4, with D perhaps TRBD1 (5 bases). Trimming took 3 bases from V and 7 from J, leaving 12 bases between them. The length of the CDR3 is 14 residues. The V gene's germline CDR1 is LNHDA and CDR2 SQIVND (reference sequence). Written as DNA, the CDR3 is TGTGCCAGTAGTATCCAGGGAGATCCTGAAAAACTGTTTTTT. This codes for CASSIQGDPEKLFF.

This chain connects TRBV27 to TRBJ1-2; possibly TRBD1 for D (6 bases). This CDR3 region has 18 residues. Trimming shortened V by 5 bases and J by 8 bases, and 30 bases separated the two germline ends. Germline V gene lookup returns CDR1 MNHEY and CDR2 SMNVEV (reference sequence). Here the CDR3 reads CASSQTFTGLYFVGGYTF. As DNA, the CDR3 is TGTGCCAGCAGTCAAACCTTCACAGGGTTGTATTTCGTTGGCGGCTACACCTTC.

Regarding this clone: This sample includes further DNA sequences coding for the same CDR3. CDR3 DNA sequence: TGTGCCAGCAGTCGGACTAGCGGGGGAGCAGGTACGCAGTATTTT. This gives the protein CASSRTSGGAGTQYF. The rearrangement links TRBV2 to TRBJ2-3, with TRBD2 identical over 13 bases. The CDR3 contains 15 residues. After removal of 5 bases from V and 8 bases from J, the junction contained 7 bases not matched to a gene. The germline V gene has CDR1 SNHLY and CDR2 FYNNEI.

The chain uses TRBV9 and TRBJ1-3, with D unclear. Between the trimmed V and J ends, which lost 4 bases and 2 bases, there was a span of 7 bases. The germline V gene has CDR1 SGDLS and CDR2 YYNGEE. CDR3 length equals 13 residues. The CDR3 here is CASSPDPGNTIYF. In DNA, the CDR3 is TGTGCCAGCAGCCCGGATCCTGGAAACACCATATATTTT.

In its sample, this clone was seen a few times. This chain uses TRBV6-4 with TRBJ1-5, with D maybe TRBD1 (6 bases). CDR1 and CDR2 from the germline V gene are MRHNA and SNTAGT. Trimming shortened V by 3 bases and J by 4 bases, and 13 bases separated the two germline ends. The CDR3 has 15 residues. The CDR3, as DNA: TGTGCCAGCAGTGAGAACCCTACAGGGAATCAGCCCCAGCATTTT. Residues: CASSENPTGNQPQHF.

The chain is built from TRBV7-2 and TRBJ1-5; no clear D gene. Looked up from germline, CDR1 is SGHTA and CDR2 is FQGNSA. V was shortened by 5 bases and J by 7 bases, with 12 bases between the two germline ends. This CDR3 has 13 amino acids. The CDR3 bases are TGTGCCAGCAGCACCGGGCTAACCCAGCCCCAGCATTTT. It yields the protein CASSTGLTQPQHF.

The chain carries TRBV7-2 and TRBJ2-7, with TRBD2 matching over 7 bases. Germline V gene sequence: CDR1 SGHTA, CDR2 FQGNSA. V shed 2 bases and J 6 bases; nucleotides not matched to a gene: 16. The CDR3 contains 17 residues. The chain's CDR3 is CASSLTRGGGVLPEQYF. CDR3 sequence (DNA): TGTGCCAGCAGCTTAACCAGAGGTGGGGGGGTTCTCCCCGAGCAGTACTTC. The full variable domain, its missing parts supplied by reference TRBV7-2 and TRBJ2-7, is GAGVSQSPSNKVTEKGKDVELRCDPISGHTALYWYRQSLGQGLEFLIYFQGNSAPDKSGLPSDRFSAERTGGSVSTLTIQRTQQEDSAVYLCASSLTRGGGVLPEQYFGPGTRLTVT.